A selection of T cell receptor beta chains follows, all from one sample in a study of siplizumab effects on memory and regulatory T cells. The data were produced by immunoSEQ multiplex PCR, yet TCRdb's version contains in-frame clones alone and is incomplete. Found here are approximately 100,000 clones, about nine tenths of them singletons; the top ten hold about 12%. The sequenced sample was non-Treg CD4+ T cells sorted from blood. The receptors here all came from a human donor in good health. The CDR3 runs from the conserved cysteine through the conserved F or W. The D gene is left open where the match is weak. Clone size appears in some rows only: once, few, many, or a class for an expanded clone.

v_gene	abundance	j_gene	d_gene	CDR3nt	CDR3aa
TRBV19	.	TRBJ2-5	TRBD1	TGTGCCAGTAGGACCGACAGGGCCCAAGAGACCCAGTACTTC	CASRTDRAQETQYF
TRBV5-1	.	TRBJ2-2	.	TGCGCCAGCAACAGGGTTGGGTCGGGGGAGCTGTTTTTT	CASNRVGSGELFF
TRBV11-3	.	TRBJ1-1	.	TGTGCCAGCAGCCTCACCAACACTGAAGCTTTCTTT	CASSLTNTEAFF
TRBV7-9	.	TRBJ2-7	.	TGTGCCAGCAGCTTGCACAGAGACGAGCAGTACTTC	CASSLHRDEQYF
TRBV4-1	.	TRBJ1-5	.	TGCGCCAGCAGCCAAGTGGCCAGTAATCAGCCCCAGCATTTT	CASSQVASNQPQHF
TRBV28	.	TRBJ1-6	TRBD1	TGTGCCAGCCTAGAGGGACAGCTAGATTCACCCCTCCACTTT	CASLEGQLDSPLHF
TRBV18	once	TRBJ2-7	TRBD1	TGTGCCAGCTCAAACGGACAGGGGGTCTACGAGCAGTACTTC	CASSNGQGVYEQYF
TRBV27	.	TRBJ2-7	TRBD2	TGTGCCAGCAGTCCCTGGAGTAGCGGGAGGGCTCCCGGAATCTTC	CASSPWSSGRAPGIF
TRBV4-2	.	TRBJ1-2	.	TGTGCCAGCAGCCAAGTTGCGACTGGGTTGGGTGGCTACACCTTC	CASSQVATGLGGYTF
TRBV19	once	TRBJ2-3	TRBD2	TGTGCCAGTAGTTCTAGCGGGACAACAGATACGCAGTATTTT	CASSSSGTTDTQYF
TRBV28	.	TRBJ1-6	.	TGTGCCAGCAGTTTGAATCCAGTGCATTCACCCCTCCACTTT	CASSLNPVHSPLHF